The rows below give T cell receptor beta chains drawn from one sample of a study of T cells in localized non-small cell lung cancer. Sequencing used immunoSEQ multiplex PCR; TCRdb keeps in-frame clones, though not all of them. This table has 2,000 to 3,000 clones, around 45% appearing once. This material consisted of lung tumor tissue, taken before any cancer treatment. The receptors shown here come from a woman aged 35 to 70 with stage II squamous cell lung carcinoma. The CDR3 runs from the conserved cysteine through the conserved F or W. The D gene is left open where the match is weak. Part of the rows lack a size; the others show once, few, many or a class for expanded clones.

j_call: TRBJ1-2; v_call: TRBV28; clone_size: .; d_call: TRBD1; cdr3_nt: TGTGCCAGCAGCCTTCAGGGGGCCAGGGACTACACCTTC; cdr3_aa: CASSLQGARDYTF
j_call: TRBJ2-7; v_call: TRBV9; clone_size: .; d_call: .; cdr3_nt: TGTGCCAGCAGTGTCCGAGGGATAGGTTTTATAAACGAGCAGTACTTC; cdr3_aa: CASSVRGIGFINEQYF
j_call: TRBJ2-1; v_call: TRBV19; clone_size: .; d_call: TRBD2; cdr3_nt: TGTGCCAGTAGTAACACCGGACTAGCGGGGTACAATGAGCAGTTCTTC; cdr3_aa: CASSNTGLAGYNEQFF
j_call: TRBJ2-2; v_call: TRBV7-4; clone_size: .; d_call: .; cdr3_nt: TGTGCCAGCAGCTCGACACTTTCCCGGGAGCTGTTTTTT; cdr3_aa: CASSSTLSRELFF
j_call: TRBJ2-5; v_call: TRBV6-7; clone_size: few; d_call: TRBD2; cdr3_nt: TGTGCCAGCAGCCCCGGACTAGCGGGAGGGTACCAAGAGACCCAGTACTTC; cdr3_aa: CASSPGLAGGYQETQYF
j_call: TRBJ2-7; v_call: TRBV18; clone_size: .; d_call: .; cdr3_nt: TGTGCCAGCTCACTTATGCAGGGTACCTACGAGCAGTACTTC; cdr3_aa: CASSLMQGTYEQYF
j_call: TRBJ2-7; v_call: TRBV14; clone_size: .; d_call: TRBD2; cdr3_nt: TGTGCCAGCAGCCAAGGACTAGCGGGAGAAACTAGCTCCTACGAGCAGTACTTC; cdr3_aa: CASSQGLAGETSSYEQYF
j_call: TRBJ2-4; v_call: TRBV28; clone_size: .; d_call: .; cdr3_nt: TGTGCCAGCAGTTTCCTCGCAAACATTCAGTACTTC; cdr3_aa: CASSFLANIQYF
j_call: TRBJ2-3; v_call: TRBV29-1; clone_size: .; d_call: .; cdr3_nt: TGCAGCGTTGATGTAGATAGCACAGATACGCAGTATTTT; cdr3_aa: CSVDVDSTDTQYF
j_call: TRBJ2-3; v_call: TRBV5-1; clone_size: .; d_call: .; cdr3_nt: TGCGCCAGCAGCCCGGGGATGGGCAGCACAGATACGCAGTATTTT; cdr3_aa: CASSPGMGSTDTQYF
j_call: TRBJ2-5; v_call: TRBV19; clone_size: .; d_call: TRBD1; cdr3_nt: TGTGCCAGTAGTGGGACAGGGGTAGAGACCCAGTACTTC; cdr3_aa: CASSGTGVETQYF
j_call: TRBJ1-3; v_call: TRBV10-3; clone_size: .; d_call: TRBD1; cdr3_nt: TGTGCCATCAGTGAGGCCGGACAGGGGAGCACCATATATTTT; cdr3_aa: CAISEAGQGSTIYF
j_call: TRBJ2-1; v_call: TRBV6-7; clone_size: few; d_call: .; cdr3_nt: TGTGCCAGCAGCTGGGGACTCACCCACTACAATGAGCAGTTCTTC; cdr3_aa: CASSWGLTHYNEQFF
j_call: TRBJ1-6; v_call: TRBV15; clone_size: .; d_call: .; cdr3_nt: TGTGCCACCAGCAGAGATTCCTCCTATAATTCACCCCTCCACTTT; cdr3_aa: CATSRDSSYNSPLHF
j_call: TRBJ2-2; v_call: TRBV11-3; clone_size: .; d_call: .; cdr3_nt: TGTGCCAGCACGTTCGGGAGTTCATCCGGCGGGGAGCTGTTTTTT; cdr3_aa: CASTFGSSSGGELFF
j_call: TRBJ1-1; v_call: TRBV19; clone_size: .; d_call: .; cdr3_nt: TGTGCCAGTAGTATAGATATGGTCGGAGGAACTGAAGCTTTCTTT; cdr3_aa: CASSIDMVGGTEAFF
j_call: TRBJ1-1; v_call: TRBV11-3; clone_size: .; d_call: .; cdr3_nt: TGTGCCAGCAGCTTGGTGTCGGGACACCTCATGAACACTGAAGCTTTCTTT; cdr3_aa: CASSLVSGHLMNTEAFF
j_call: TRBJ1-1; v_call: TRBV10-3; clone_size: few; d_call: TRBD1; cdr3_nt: TGTGCCATCGGCAGGGGGCAAGTCCCCGAAGCTTTCTTT; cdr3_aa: CAIGRGQVPEAFF
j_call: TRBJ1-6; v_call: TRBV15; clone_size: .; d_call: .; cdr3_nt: TGTGCCACCAGTGCAGCGAGCTCCTATAATTCACCCCTCCACTTT; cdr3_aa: CATSAASSYNSPLHF
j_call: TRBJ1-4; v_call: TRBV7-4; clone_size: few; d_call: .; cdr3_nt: TGTGCCAGCAGCCGCTACGCGGATGAAAAACTGTTTTTT; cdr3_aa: CASSRYADEKLFF
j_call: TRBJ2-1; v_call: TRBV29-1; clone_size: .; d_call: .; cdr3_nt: TGCAGCGGGGCCGTGGGAGTTTACAATGAGCAGTTCTTC; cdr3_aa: CSGAVGVYNEQFF
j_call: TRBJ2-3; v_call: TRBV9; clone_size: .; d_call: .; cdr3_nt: TGTGCCAGCAGCGTAGACGGTAGCACAGATACGCAGTATTTT; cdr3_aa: CASSVDGSTDTQYF
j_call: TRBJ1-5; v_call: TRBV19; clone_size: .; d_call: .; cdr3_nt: TGTGCCAGTAGGACGGGAAGGGGCGATCAGCCCCAGCATTTT; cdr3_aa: CASRTGRGDQPQHF
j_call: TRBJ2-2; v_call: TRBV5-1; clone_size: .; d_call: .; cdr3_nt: TGCGCCAGCAGCCCGTGGACAAGGAAAATCGGGGAGCTGTTTTTT; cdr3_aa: CASSPWTRKIGELFF
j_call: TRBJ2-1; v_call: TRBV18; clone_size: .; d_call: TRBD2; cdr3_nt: TGTGCCAGCTCACCCCCCGGGCTGGGACTAGACAATGAGCAGTTCTTC; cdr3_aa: CASSPPGLGLDNEQFF
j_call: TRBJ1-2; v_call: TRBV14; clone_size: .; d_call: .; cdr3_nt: TGTGCCAGCAGCCGAGAGCGTCGGGGTGATGGCTACACCTTC; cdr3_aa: CASSRERRGDGYTF
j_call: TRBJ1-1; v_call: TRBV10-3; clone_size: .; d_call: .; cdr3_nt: TGTGCCGTTCTCAGAGGGGTAGAAGACACTGAAGCTTTCTTT; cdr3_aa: CAVLRGVEDTEAFF